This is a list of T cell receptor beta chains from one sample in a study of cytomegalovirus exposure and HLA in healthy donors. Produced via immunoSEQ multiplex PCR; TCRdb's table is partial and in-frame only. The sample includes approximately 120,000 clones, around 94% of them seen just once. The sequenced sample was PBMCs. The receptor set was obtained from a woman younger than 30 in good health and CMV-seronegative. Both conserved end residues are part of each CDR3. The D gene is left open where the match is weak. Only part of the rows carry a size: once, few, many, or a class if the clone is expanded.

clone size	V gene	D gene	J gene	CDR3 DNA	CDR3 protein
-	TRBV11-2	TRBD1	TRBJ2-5	TGTGCCAGCAGCACCTGGACAGGAGCACAAGAGACCCAGTACTTC	CASSTWTGAQETQYF
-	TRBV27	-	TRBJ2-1	TGTGCCAGCGGGGCACGAGCGAACAATGAGCAGTTCTTC	CASGARANNEQFF
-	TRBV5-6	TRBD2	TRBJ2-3	TGTGCCAGCAGCAAAAGGACTAGTTCACTTGATACGCAGTATTTT	CASSKRTSSLDTQYF
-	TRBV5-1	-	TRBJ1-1	TGCGCCAGCAGCCCGCAGGGTCGGAACACTGAAGCTTTCTTT	CASSPQGRNTEAFF
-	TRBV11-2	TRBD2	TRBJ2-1	TGTGCCAGCACCCGACTAGCGGGGGCAGATGAGCAGTTCTTC	CASTRLAGADEQFF
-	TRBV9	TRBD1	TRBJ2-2	TGTGCCAGCAGCGTAGGAGGGCAGGGGGCGATCGGGGAGCTGTTTTTT	CASSVGGQGAIGELFF
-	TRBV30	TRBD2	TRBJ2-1	TGTGCCTGGAGTGTACCCGGGAGGGGGTCCTACAATGAGCAGTTCTTC	CAWSVPGRGSYNEQFF
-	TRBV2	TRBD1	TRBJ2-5	TGTGCCAGCAGTGGACAGGGGAAGGAGACCCAGTACTTC	CASSGQGKETQYF
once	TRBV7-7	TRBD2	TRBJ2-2	TGTGCTAGCAGCCCCGGGGGGGCAGATGGAACCGGGGAGCTGTTTTTT	CASSPGGADGTGELFF
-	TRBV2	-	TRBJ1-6	TGTGCCAGCAGTGAACGAGCCAATTCACCCCTCCACTTT	CASSERANSPLHF
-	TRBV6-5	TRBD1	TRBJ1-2	TGTGCCAGCAGTTACGCTACAGGGGGAGGCTACACCTTC	CASSYATGGGYTF
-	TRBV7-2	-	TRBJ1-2	TGTGCCAGCAGCTTGGGAGGTGGGGAGGATTATGGCTACACCTTC	CASSLGGGEDYGYTF
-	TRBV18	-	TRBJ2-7	TGTGCCAGCTCACCTGGAGCTTTCTACGAGCAGTACTTC	CASSPGAFYEQYF
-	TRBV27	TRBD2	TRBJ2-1	TGTGCCAGCAGTTTCGGCGGGGGCAATGAGCAGTTCTTC	CASSFGGGNEQFF
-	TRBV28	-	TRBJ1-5	TGTGCCAGCAGTTTTTGGGGTAGGGAGAGTCAGCCCCAGCATTTT	CASSFWGRESQPQHF
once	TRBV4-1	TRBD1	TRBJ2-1	TGCGCCAGCAGCTTACAGGGGACCCACAATGAGCAGTTCTTC	CASSLQGTHNEQFF
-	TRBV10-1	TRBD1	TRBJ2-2	TGCGCCAGCAGCCCCGGGACAGGGGCGAACACCGGGGAGCTGTTTTTT	CASSPGTGANTGELFF
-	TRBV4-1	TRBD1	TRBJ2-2	TGCGCCAGCAGCCAGGAACTCAGGGGGCCCGGCACCGGGGAGCTGTTTTTT	CASSQELRGPGTGELFF
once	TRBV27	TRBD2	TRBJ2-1	TGTGCCAGCGGTTTAGCGGGGGGCCACAATGAGCAGTTCTTC	CASGLAGGHNEQFF
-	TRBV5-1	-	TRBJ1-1	TGCGCCAGCAGCTTGGAAACAAACACTGAAGCTTTCTTT	CASSLETNTEAFF
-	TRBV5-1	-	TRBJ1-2	TGCGCCAGCAGTGAGGGGGGGCACTACACCTTC	CASSEGGHYTF
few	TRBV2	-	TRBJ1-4	TGTGCCAGCACGGTAGGGAACAGGCGGAATGAAAAACTGTTTTTT	CASTVGNRRNEKLFF
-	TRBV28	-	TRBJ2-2	TGTGCCAGCAGTTTACAACAGAACACCGGGGAGCTGTTTTTT	CASSLQQNTGELFF
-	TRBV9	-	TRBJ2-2	TGTGCCAGCAGCGTAGGGTTGAGTCCGTCCGGGGAGCTGTTTTTT	CASSVGLSPSGELFF
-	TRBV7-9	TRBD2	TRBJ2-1	TGTGCCAGCAGCTTGGCAACGGGAGGGGGGGGCAATGAGCAGTTCTTC	CASSLATGGGGNEQFF
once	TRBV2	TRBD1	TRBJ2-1	TGTGCCAGCAGCACCACCCGGGGGACAGGGGGAAATGAGCAGTTCTTC	CASSTTRGTGGNEQFF
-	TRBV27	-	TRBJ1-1	TGTGCCAGCAGTTCACAACAGGGATGGAACACTGAAGCTTTCTTT	CASSSQQGWNTEAFF
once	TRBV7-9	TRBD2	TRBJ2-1	TGTGCCAGCAGCTCGACTAGCGGGGGGCCCGCAAGGCCGTTCTTC	CASSSTSGGPARPFF
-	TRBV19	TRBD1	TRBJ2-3	TGTGCCAGTAGTCCCCAGGGGGCAGATACGCAGTATTTT	CASSPQGADTQYF
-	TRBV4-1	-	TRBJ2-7	TGCGCCAGCAGCCAAGTTGGCCCCTCCTACGAGCAGTACTTC	CASSQVGPSYEQYF
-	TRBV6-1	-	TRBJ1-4	TGTGCCAGCAGGATAAACGTTGGGGGGATTGAAAAACTGTTTTTT	CASRINVGGIEKLFF
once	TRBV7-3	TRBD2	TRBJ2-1	TGTGCCAGCAGCTTGGGCGGGAGTGTAAATGAGCAGTTCTTC	CASSLGGSVNEQFF
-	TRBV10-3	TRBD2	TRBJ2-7	TGTGCCATCAGTGAGTCGATAGCGGGGGGGACACACACATACGAGCAGTACTTC	CAISESIAGGTHTYEQYF
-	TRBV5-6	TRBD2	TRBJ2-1	TGTGCCAGCAGCTTCCAGCGGGGTTACAATGAGCAGTTCTTC	CASSFQRGYNEQFF
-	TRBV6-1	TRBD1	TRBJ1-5	TGTGCCAGCAGTGAAAGAGGGGGCGCACGTAACAATCAGCCCCAGCATTTT	CASSERGGARNNQPQHF
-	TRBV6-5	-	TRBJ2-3	TGTGCCAGCGTAGGGACTCCCACAGATACGCAGTATTTT	CASVGTPTDTQYF
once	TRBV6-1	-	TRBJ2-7	TGTGCCAGCAGTGAATGGCAGGGGATCTCCTACGAGCAGTACTTC	CASSEWQGISYEQYF
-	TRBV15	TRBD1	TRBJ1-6	TGTGCCACCAGACCTGACAGGGGAGGGTCCTATAATTCACCCCTCCACTTT	CATRPDRGGSYNSPLHF
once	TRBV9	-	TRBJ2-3	TGTGCCAGCAGCGTAGACGGACTCACAGATACGCAGTATTTT	CASSVDGLTDTQYF
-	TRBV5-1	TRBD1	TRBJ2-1	TGCGCCAGCAGCTCGAGTACGACAGGGATATACAATGAGCAGTTCTTC	CASSSSTTGIYNEQFF
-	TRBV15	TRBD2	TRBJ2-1	TGTGCCACCAGCAGAGATCGGGGGGGGCTTCCCTACAATGAGCAGTTCTTC	CATSRDRGGLPYNEQFF
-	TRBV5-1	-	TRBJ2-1	TGCGCCAGCAGTCCCTGGGAAAGGGGCGATGAGCAGTTCTTC	CASSPWERGDEQFF
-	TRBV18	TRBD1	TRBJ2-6	TGTGCCAGCTCCCCCTCCGAGACAGGGGCCTCTGGGGCCAACGTCCTGACTTTC	CASSPSETGASGANVLTF
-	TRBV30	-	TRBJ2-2	TGTGCCTGGAGGAGGCACACCGGGGAGCTGTTTTTT	CAWRRHTGELFF
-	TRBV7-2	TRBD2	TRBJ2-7	TGTGCCAGCAGCACTAGCGGGAGAGACGAGCAGTACTTC	CASSTSGRDEQYF
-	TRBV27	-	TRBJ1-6	TGTGCCAGCAGTTTGGAGAGTGGTGCACCCCTCCACTTT	CASSLESGAPLHF
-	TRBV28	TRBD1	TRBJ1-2	TGTGCCAGCGAACGACAGGGTTACTCTGGCTACACCTTC	CASERQGYSGYTF